A selection of T cell receptor beta chains follows, all from one sample in a study of T cell repertoires in aging, cancer and after chemotherapy. Via MiXCR, TCRdb re-called the multiplex PCR reads, giving one row per CDR3 protein. This table has several thousand distinct CDR3 sequences, roughly 56% appearing once. The sequencing sample was made of blood. The source of these receptors is a human donor with a solid tumor. CDR3s include the opening cysteine and the closing phenylalanine or tryptophan. A D gene is named only where the DNA matches it firmly. Clone size is not always given. Where it is, it says once, few, many or a class for expanded clones.

j_gene,v_gene,abundance,d_gene,CDR3aa,CDR3nt
TRBJ1-1,TRBV6-5,NA,NA,CASRGGGMNTEAFF,TGTGCCAGCAGGGGGGGGGGCATGAACACTGAAGCTTTCTTT
TRBJ1-4,TRBV28,NA,NA,CASRLTPATNEKLFF,TGTGCCAGCAGACTAACACCTGCAACTAATGAAAAACTGTTTTTT
TRBJ2-7,TRBV6-5,NA,TRBD2,CASSYSGLAEYYEQYF,TGTGCCAGCAGTTACTCGGGACTAGCGGAGTACTACGAGCAGTACTTC
TRBJ2-3,TRBV7-2,NA,TRBD2,CASSYHVGGLTDTQYF,TGTGCCAGCAGTTACCACGTGGGAGGGCTCACAGATACGCAGTATTTT
TRBJ2-2,TRBV29-1,NA,NA,CSVRERYTGELFF,TGCAGCGTTAGGGAGAGGTACACCGGGGAGCTGTTTTTT
TRBJ1-1,TRBV5-1,NA,NA,CASSIPSRVRKTEAFF,TGCGCCAGCAGCATTCCGTCCAGGGTGAGGAAGACTGAAGCTTTCTTT
TRBJ2-7,TRBV5-1,NA,NA,CASSRDGMSSYEQYF,TGCGCCAGCAGCAGGGACGGTATGAGCTCCTACGAGCAGTACTTC
TRBJ2-7,TRBV20-1,NA,NA,CSALRGAYEQYF,TGCAGTGCTCTTAGGGGGGCCTACGAGCAGTACTTC
TRBJ2-2,TRBV7-2,NA,NA,CASSGGSYNTGELFF,TGTGCCAGCAGCGGTGGGTCTTACAACACCGGGGAGCTGTTTTTT
TRBJ2-7,TRBV6-6,few,NA,CASRPAGAFGEQYF,TGTGCCAGCAGGCCGGCGGGGGCATTTGGCGAGCAGTACTTC
TRBJ1-4,TRBV28,NA,NA,CASTYEGRAEKLFF,TGTGCCAGCACCTATGAGGGCAGGGCTGAAAAACTGTTTTTT
TRBJ2-7,TRBV28,NA,TRBD1,CASSRQGPSYEQYF,TGTGCCAGCAGCAGACAGGGCCCCTCCTACGAGCAGTACTTC
TRBJ1-1,TRBV6-6,NA,NA,CASSLSRGGDTEAFF,TGTGCCAGCAGTCTCTCCAGGGGAGGGGACACTGAAGCTTTCTTT
TRBJ1-5,TRBV6-1,NA,NA,CASSEAGLGSQPQHF,TGTGCCAGCAGTGAAGCGGGTCTGGGGAGTCAGCCCCAGCATTTT
TRBJ1-1,TRBV20-1,NA,NA,CSAGGEGGEAFF,TGCAGTGCTGGAGGGGAAGGCGGTGAAGCTTTCTTT
TRBJ2-7,TRBV29-1,NA,TRBD1,CSVGRTGVFYEQYF,TGCAGCGTTGGCCGGACAGGGGTTTTCTACGAGCAGTACTTC
TRBJ2-6,TRBV28,few,NA,CASSPLAFGANVLTF,TGTGCCAGCAGCCCACTAGCATTTGGGGCCAACGTTCTGACTTTC
TRBJ2-4,TRBV6-2/TRBV6-3,NA,NA,CATRGWNIQYF,TGTGCCACACGGGGTTGGAACATTCAGTACTTC
TRBJ1-2,TRBV4-3,few,TRBD1,CASSPRITGGASGYTF,TGCGCCAGCAGCCCACGTATCACAGGGGGCGCTTCGGGCTACACCTTC
TRBJ2-6,TRBV12-3/TRBV12-4,NA,TRBD1,CDSRQGPRSGANVLTF,TGTGACAGCAGACAGGGGCCCCGCTCTGGGGCCAACGTCCTGACTTTC
TRBJ1-3,TRBV19,NA,NA,CASSRDDRPNSGNTIYF,TGTGCCAGTAGTAGGGACGACAGGCCCAACTCTGGAAACACCATATATTTT